What follows are 18 T cell receptor beta chains derived from one specimen sequenced in a study of T cell repertoires in cytomegalovirus infection. Their target antigens are unknown. TCRdb analysed the reads with MiXCR anew, one entry per CDR3 protein. The sample records approximately 1,000,000 distinct CDR3 sequences, under 40% being singletons. The sample here was cultured CD8+ T cells from PBMCs, taken from culture after CMV antigen stimulation. All receptors derive from a human donor in good health (CMV status not recorded). Some clones in this sample may be carry-over from other donors' samples.

A few counts support this clonotype. This chain joins TRBV7-4 and TRBJ2-7; D is perhaps TRBD1 (5 bases). Germline V lookup: CDR1 SGHVT, CDR2 SQSDAQ. The CDR3 consists of 12 residues. The V gene lost 5 bases and the J gene lost 2 bases, with 7 bases spanning the gap. The CDR3 sequence is CASSQTAYEQYF. CDR3 nucleotide sequence: TGTGCCAGCAGCCAGACAGCCTACGAGCAGTACTTC.

This clonotype was detected many times. The chain joins TRBV7-9 to TRBJ2-2; TRBD2 might be the D (6 bases). This CDR3 comprises 15 residues. CDR1 SEHNR and CDR2 FQNEAQ come from the germline V gene (reference sequence). Trimming removed 5 bases from V and 6 bases from J, with 16 bases in between. CDR3 DNA sequence: TGTGCCAGCAGCATACCGGGAGAAACCTCCGGGGAGCTGTTTTTT. This translates into CASSIPGETSGELFF.

This sequence joins TRBV14 and TRBJ2-1; 8 nucleotides agree with TRBD2. V lost 0 bases and J lost 4; bases outside the gene matches: 8. In germline, CDR1 is SGHDN, CDR2 FVKESK. The CDR3 is 17 residues long. As DNA, the CDR3 is TGTGCCAGCAGCCAAGAACCAGCGGGGGTAAGGTACAATGAGCAGTTCTTC. Amino acid sequence: CASSQEPAGVRYNEQFF.

This clonotype was seen ten or more times. The rearrangement links TRBV7-9 to TRBJ2-5, with TRBD2 matching 10 bases. The CDR3 runs to 19 residues. Looked up from germline, CDR1 is SEHNR and CDR2 is FQNEAQ (reference sequence). After removal of 1 base from V and 2 bases from J, the junction contained 13 bases not matched to a gene. The CDR3 reads CASSLVRRPSGGFQETQYF. The CDR3 DNA is TGTGCCAGCAGCTTAGTGAGGAGGCCTAGCGGGGGTTTTCAAGAGACCCAGTACTTC.

The chain recombines TRBV18 with TRBJ2-1, with 7 bases lining up with TRBD2. The J segment lost 5 bases and the V segment lost 8 bases, leaving 12 bases of the junction unmatched. There are 15 residues in the CDR3. Germline V gene sequence: CDR1 KGHSH, CDR2 LQKENI. CDR3 loop: CASTPGRGIHNEQFF. The CDR3 DNA is TGTGCCAGCACTCCGGGGCGGGGGATACACAATGAGCAGTTCTTC.

Note on this clonotype: A read error may explain this, as a much larger clone is one base away. J is TRBJ2-1 and V is TRBV7-9, with TRBD1 matching 7 bases. Germline values: CDR1 SEHNR, CDR2 FQNEAQ (reference sequence). The trim removed 0 bases at V and 5 bases at J, leaving 4 bases unmatched. The CDR3 consists of 15 residues. The CDR3 region is CASSLARGQHNEQFF. The CDR3 DNA sequence: TGTGCCAGCAGCTTAGCGAGGGGACAGCACAATGAGCAGTTCTTC.

The chain links TRBV28 to TRBJ1-1; D remains ambiguous. Germline V gene lookup returns CDR1 MDHEN and CDR2 SYDVKM. The V end was cut by 7 bases, the J end by 2 bases, with 11 bases between. The CDR3 consists of 13 residues. The CDR3 sequence is CASTQLDNTEAFF. In nucleotides, the CDR3 is TGTGCCAGCACACAGCTAGATAACACTGAAGCTTTCTTT.

This clonotype was recorded a few times. The chain recombines TRBV28 with TRBJ1-6; D is ambiguous. This CDR3 contains 14 residues. Germline-derived CDR1 and CDR2 are MDHEN and SYDVKM. V dropped 3 bases and J dropped 5 bases, with 8 bases sitting between them. The CDR3 region is CASSLWSNNSPLHF. The CDR3 coding sequence is TGTGCCAGCAGTTTGTGGAGTAATAATTCACCCCTCCACTTT.

This clonotype was observed a handful of times. The CDR3 reads CASKHRGSTDTQYF. The CDR3 region has the DNA TGTGCCAGCAAGCACAGGGGTAGCACAGATACGCAGTATTTT. This sequence joins TRBV27 and TRBJ2-3; TRBD1 matches 7 bases. This CDR3 region has 14 residues. V lost 7 bases, J lost 0 bases, and 4 bases stayed unmatched. Germline values: CDR1 MNHEY, CDR2 SMNVEV (reference sequence).

V and J are TRBV7-2 and TRBJ1-5; D possibly corresponds to TRBD1 (5 bases). The CDR3 is 14 residues long. CDR1 is SGHTA and CDR2 is FQGNSA in the germline V gene. V lost 5 bases and J lost 7, with 15 bases in between. CDR3 nucleotides: TGTGCCAGCAGCGCGGACGGGGGAGACCAGCCCCAGCATTTT. Amino acid sequence: CASSADGGDQPQHF.

This clonotype was observed a handful of times. The chain links TRBV27 to TRBJ2-3; a possible D gene is TRBD1 (6 bases). Germline CDR1 reads MNHEY; CDR2 reads SMNVEV (reference sequence). V lost 6 bases, J lost 4 bases, and 17 bases lay in between. The CDR3 covers 15 residues. The CDR3 DNA sequence: TGTGCCAGCAGCTCCGGGACACCTCCCTCAGATACGCAGTATTTT. It translates to CASSSGTPPSDTQYF.

The genes are TRBV27 and TRBJ1-3; 9 nucleotides match TRBD1. The CDR3 loop spans 12 amino acids. Germline CDR1 is MNHEY and CDR2 is SMNVEV (reference sequence). J was trimmed by 10 bases and V by 11 bases; bases with no gene match: 9. The CDR3 DNA is TGTGCCTCCGGGACAGGGTCCTCAACCATATATTTT. Its protein is CASGTGSSTIYF.

The sample holds many counts of this clonotype. This sequence joins TRBV7-2 and TRBJ2-7; D not resolved. The CDR3 length is 15 residues. V lost 1 base and J 0 bases, leaving 10 bases between the germline ends. From germline, CDR1 is SGHTA and CDR2 FQGNSA. This CDR3 is CASSLGWASSYEQYF. The CDR3 DNA is TGTGCCAGCAGCTTAGGATGGGCCTCCTCCTACGAGCAGTACTTC.

This clonotype came up many times. The CDR3 loop reads CASSLDPDRGKDYGYTF. The CDR3 DNA reads as TGTGCCAGCAGCTTAGATCCCGACAGGGGCAAGGACTATGGCTACACCTTC. The V call is TRBV7-8, the J call TRBJ1-2; 8 bases are shared with TRBD1. The CDR3 extends over 17 amino acids. Trimming at V came to 1 base and at J to 3 bases, leaving 10 bases not matched to a gene. The germline CDR1 and CDR2 sequences are SGHVS and FQNEAQ.

The CDR3 bases are TGTGCCAGCAGCAGCCACAGGGTAACGGATGGCTACACCTTC. Residues: CASSSHRVTDGYTF. The chain recombines TRBV5-3 with TRBJ1-2; tentatively, D is TRBD1 (6 bases). TRBV5-3 is designated an ORF whose function remains uncertain. V lost 8 bases, J lost 6 bases, and 20 bases lay in between. This CDR3 is 14 amino acids long.

The chain carries TRBV6-1 and TRBJ1-2; TRBD1 might be the D (6 bases). The V gene lost 6 bases and the J gene lost 2 bases, with 13 bases spanning the gap. Germline V gene sequence: CDR1 MNHNS, CDR2 SASEGT. The CDR3 has 14 amino acids. This CDR3 reads CASRVGQPNYGYTF. CDR3 nucleotide sequence: TGTGCCAGCAGAGTAGGACAGCCGAACTATGGCTACACCTTC.

V and J are TRBV27 and TRBJ2-2, with 7 bases aligning to TRBD2. CDR3 length equals 15 residues. Per the germline V gene, CDR1 is MNHEY and CDR2 is SMNVEV (reference sequence). V was pared by 2 bases and J by 5 bases, with 5 bases of the junction left unmatched. The CDR3 region is CASSLSGGGTGELFF. In DNA, the CDR3 is TGTGCCAGCAGTTTAAGTGGGGGAGGGACCGGGGAGCTGTTTTTT.

In this sample, this clonotype turned up a few times. The J gene is TRBJ2-5, the V gene TRBV6-5; 12 bases are a match to TRBD2. With V trimmed by 5 bases and J by 4 bases, 11 bases remained unmatched. The CDR3 has 17 amino acids. The V gene's germline CDR1 is MNHEY and CDR2 SVGAGI. This CDR3 is CASSPPRLAGGGETQYF. The CDR3 nucleotides are TGTGCCAGCAGTCCACCCCGTCTAGCGGGGGGGGGAGAGACCCAGTACTTC.